This T cell receptor (beta chain) was identified in a study of blood T cell repertoires in COVID-19. The overall study: The United States, Italy and Spain provided the acute and convalescent COVID-19 samples.

TCRdb keeps only in-frame clones here, not all; method: immunoSEQ multiplex PCR. The table shows approximately 180,000 clones, with 82% occurring only once. This clone was picked up a small number of times. Sequencing used peripheral blood. This TCR came from a woman between 70 and 85 years old with acute or convalescent COVID-19.

DNA of the CDR3: TGTGCCAGCAGTAAAGGCCGGGACAGGGGTTTTATCGGTGGCTACACCTTC. As protein: CASSKGRDRGFIGGYTF. This chain connects TRBV28 to TRBJ1-2, with TRBD1 matching over 10 bases. V lost 5 bases to trimming and J lost 7 bases; unmatched junction nucleotides: 16. This CDR3 region has 17 residues. CDR1 and CDR2 (germline): MDHEN, SYDVKM.